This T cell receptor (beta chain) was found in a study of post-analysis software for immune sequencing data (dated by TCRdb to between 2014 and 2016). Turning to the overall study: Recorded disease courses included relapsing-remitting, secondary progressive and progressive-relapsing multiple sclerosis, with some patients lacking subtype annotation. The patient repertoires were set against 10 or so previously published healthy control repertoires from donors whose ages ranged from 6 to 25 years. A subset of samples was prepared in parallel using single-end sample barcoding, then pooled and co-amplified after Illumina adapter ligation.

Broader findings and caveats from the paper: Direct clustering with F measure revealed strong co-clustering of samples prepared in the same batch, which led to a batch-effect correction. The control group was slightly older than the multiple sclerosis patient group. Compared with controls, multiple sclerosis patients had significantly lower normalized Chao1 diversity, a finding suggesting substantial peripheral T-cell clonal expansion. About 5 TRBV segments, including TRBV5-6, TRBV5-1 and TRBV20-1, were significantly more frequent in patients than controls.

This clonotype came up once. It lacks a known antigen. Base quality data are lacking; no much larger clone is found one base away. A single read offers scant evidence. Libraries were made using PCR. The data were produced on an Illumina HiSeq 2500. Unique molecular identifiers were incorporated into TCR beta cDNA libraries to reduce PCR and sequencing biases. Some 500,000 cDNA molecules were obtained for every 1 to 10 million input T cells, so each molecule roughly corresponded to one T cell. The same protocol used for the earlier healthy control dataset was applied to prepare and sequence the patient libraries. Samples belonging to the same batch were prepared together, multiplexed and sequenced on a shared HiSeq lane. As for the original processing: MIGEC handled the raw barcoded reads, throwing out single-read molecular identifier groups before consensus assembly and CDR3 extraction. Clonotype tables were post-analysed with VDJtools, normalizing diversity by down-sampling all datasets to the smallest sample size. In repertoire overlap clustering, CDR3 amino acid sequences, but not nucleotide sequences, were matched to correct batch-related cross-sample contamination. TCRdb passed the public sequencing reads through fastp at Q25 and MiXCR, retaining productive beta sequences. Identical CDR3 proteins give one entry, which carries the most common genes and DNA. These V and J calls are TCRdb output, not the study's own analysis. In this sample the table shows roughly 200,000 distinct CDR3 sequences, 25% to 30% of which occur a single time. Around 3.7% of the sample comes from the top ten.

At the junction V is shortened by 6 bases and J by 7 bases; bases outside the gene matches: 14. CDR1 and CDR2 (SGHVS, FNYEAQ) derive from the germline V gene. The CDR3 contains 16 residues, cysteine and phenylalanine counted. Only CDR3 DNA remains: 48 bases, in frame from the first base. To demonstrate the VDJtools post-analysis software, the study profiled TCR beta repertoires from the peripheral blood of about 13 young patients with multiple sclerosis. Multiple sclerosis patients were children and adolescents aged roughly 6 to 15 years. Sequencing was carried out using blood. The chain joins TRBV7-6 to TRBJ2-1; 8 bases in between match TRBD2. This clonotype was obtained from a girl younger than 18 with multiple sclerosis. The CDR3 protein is CASSSLAGGVPNEQFF. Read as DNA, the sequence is TGTGCCAGCAGTTCACTGGCGGGGGGAGTACCAAATGAGCAGTTCTTC.